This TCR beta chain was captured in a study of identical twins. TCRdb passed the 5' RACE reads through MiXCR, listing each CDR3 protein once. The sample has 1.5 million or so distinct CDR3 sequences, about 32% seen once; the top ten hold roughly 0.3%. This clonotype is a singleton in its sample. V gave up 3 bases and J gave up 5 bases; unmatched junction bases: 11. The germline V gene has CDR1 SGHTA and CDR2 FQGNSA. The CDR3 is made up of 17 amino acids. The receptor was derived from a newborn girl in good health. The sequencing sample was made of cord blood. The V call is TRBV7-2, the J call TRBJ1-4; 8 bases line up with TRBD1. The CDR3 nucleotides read TGTGCCAGCAGCTTTTATGCAGGGGGCGGTGGGAATGAAAAACTGTTTTTT. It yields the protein CASSFYAGGGGNEKLFF.